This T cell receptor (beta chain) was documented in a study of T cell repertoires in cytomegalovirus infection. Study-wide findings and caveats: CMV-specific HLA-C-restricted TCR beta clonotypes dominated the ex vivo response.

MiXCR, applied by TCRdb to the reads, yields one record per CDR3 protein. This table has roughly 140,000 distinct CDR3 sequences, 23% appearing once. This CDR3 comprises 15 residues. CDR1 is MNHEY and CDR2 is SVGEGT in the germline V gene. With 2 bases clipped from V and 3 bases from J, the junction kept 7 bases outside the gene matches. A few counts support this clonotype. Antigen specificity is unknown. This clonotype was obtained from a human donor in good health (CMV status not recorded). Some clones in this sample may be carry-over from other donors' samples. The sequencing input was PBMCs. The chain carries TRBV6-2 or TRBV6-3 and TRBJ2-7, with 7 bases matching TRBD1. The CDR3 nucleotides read TGTGCCAGCAGTTACGGACAGGCCCAAATCTACGAGCAGTACTTC. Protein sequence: CASSYGQAQIYEQYF.